This T cell receptor (beta chain) was observed in a study of blood T cell repertoires in COVID-19. Study overall: PBMCs, B-cell-depleted T cells, or T cells were the source of the cDNA or gDNA that made up the material.

Germline V gives CDR1 SGHRS, CDR2 YFSETQ. The CDR3 runs to 13 residues. V lost 1 base and J 4 bases, leaving 5 bases between the germline ends. As handled by the study authors: How many nucleated cells were present was estimated from reference gene primer amplification. Produced via immunoSEQ multiplex PCR; TCRdb's table is partial and in-frame only. The DNA gave D and trimming, while V, J and clone size come from that table. Here the sample spans about 80,000 clones, 65% to 85% being singletons. Sequencing was carried out using peripheral blood. The rearrangement uses TRBV5-1 and TRBJ1-4, with unresolved D. The source of this sequence is a man in his sixties with active or convalescent COVID-19. The CDR3 is CASSLTGNEKLFF. The CDR3 nucleotides read TGCGCCAGCAGCTTGACGGGTAATGAAAAACTGTTTTTT. Looking up the rest from reference TRBV5-1 and TRBJ1-4 gives the full variable domain: KAGVTQTPRYLIKTRGQQVTLSCSPISGHRSVSWYQQTPGQGLQFLFEYFSETQRNKGNFPGRFSGRQFSNSRSEMNVSTLELGDSALYLCASSLTGNEKLFFGSGTQLSVL.